These 18 T cell receptor beta chains originate from one sample sequenced in a study of identical twins. One entry per CDR3 protein results from TCRdb running MiXCR on the 5' RACE reads. In the table there are about 690,000 distinct CDR3 sequences, roughly 6% of which are singletons. Input material: naive T cells sorted from blood. All receptors come from a man in his late teens or twenties in good health.

V gene TRBV4-2 combines with J gene TRBJ2-2; TRBD2 is a possible D gene (6 bases). Germline values: CDR1 LGHNA, CDR2 YNFKEQ. V dropped 0 bases and J dropped 4 bases, with 18 bases sitting between them. The CDR3 runs 18 residues. CDR3 nucleotides: TGTGCCAGCAGCCAAGACCTGCGGGAACCTATTAGCACCGGGGAGCTGTTTTTT. It specifies CASSQDLREPISTGELFF.

This clonotype was detected ten times or more. The J gene is TRBJ2-3, the V gene TRBV20-1; possibly TRBD1 for D (5 bases). Trimming pared 6 bases from V and 2 bases from J, leaving 15 bases between. The CDR3 is 14 residues long. Germline V CDR1 and CDR2: DFQATT, SNEGSKA (reference sequence). CDR3 sequence reads: CSAAWQGATDTQYF. The CDR3 DNA is TGCAGTGCCGCCTGGCAGGGTGCCACAGATACGCAGTATTTT.

V is TRBV5-1 and J is TRBJ1-4; D is possibly TRBD1 (6 bases). Germline loops: CDR1 SGHRS, CDR2 YFSETQ. The V end lost 4 bases, the J end lost 5 bases, and 12 bases lay between the germline ends. This CDR3 region has 14 residues. The CDR3 spells CASSPGQLNEKLFF. CDR3 nucleotide sequence: TGCGCCAGCAGCCCCGGACAGCTCAATGAAAAACTGTTTTTT.

The sample holds a few counts of this clonotype. This sequence joins TRBV11-2 and TRBJ1-6; perhaps TRBD1 as D (5 bases). Per germline, CDR1 SGHAT and CDR2 FQNNGV. This CDR3 is built from 14 residues. The V and J ends lost 4 bases and 9 bases respectively, with 13 bases between them. The CDR3 DNA sequence: TGTGCCAGCAGCTCTACTGACAGCGGTTCACCCCTCCACTTT. This gives the protein CASSSTDSGSPLHF.

This clonotype was detected a few times. V usage is TRBV6-2 or TRBV6-3 and J usage is TRBJ2-2; TRBD2 matches 7 bases. V trimming: 2 bases; J trimming: 4 bases; junction bases outside the gene matches: 7. Germline V lookup: CDR1 MNHEY, CDR2 SVGEGT. The CDR3 loop spans 16 amino acids. The CDR3 coding sequence is TGTGCCAGCAGTTACCTTTACGGGAGGCTCACCGGGGAGCTGTTTTTT. As protein: CASSYLYGRLTGELFF.

A few counts support this clonotype. The chain joins TRBV29-1 to TRBJ2-5; D may be TRBD1 or TRBD2 (5 bases each). Trimming cost V 7 bases and J 7 bases, with 16 bases left between them. Looked up from germline, CDR1 is SQVTM and CDR2 is ANQGSEA. The CDR3 consists of 12 residues. The CDR3 protein is CSERGTHGTQYF. The CDR3 coding sequence is TGCAGCGAAAGAGGGACCCACGGGACCCAGTACTTC.

This clonotype was recorded at least ten times. The rearrangement uses TRBV29-1 and TRBJ2-3; either TRBD1 or TRBD2 may fit D (5 bases each). Germline CDR1 reads SQVTM; CDR2 reads ANQGSEA. Trimming took off 5 bases at V and 2 bases at J, with 14 bases between the two ends. The CDR3 is made up of 14 amino acids. For the CDR3, the DNA is TGCAGCGTTTACCCAGGGAGTTACACAGATACGCAGTATTTT. Translating it yields CSVYPGSYTDTQYF.

This clonotype came up many times. The rearrangement uses TRBV12-3 or TRBV12-4 and TRBJ2-3; D uncertain. CDR3 size: 12 residues. Trimming cost V 5 bases and J 4 bases, with 7 bases left between them. Here the CDR3 DNA reads TGTGCCAGCAGTCGTACCCCAGATACGCAGTATTTT. Protein product: CASSRTPDTQYF.

This clonotype occurred many times. In nucleotides, the CDR3 is TGCAGCGCGTCTCGGACAGGATCTAGCACAGATACGCAGTATTTT. Encoded protein: CSASRTGSSTDTQYF. This chain joins TRBV29-1 and TRBJ2-3; 7 bases match TRBD1. Germline loops: CDR1 SQVTM, CDR2 ANQGSEA. Trimming at V came to 7 bases and at J to 0 bases, leaving 10 bases not matched to a gene. The CDR3 is 15 residues long.

The table lists this clonotype with a few counts. The rearrangement uses TRBV7-2 and TRBJ2-7, with TRBD2 identical over 12 bases. V was clipped by 5 bases and J by 4 bases; unmatched bases: 9. Germline V gene sequence: CDR1 SGHTA, CDR2 FQGNSA. The CDR3 contains 16 residues. The CDR3 sequence is CASSGRTSGNLYEQYF. The CDR3 DNA reads TGTGCCAGCAGCGGGAGGACTAGCGGGAACTTATACGAGCAGTACTTC.

This clonotype appeared a few times. The V gene is TRBV28, the J gene TRBJ2-3; 8 nucleotides line up with TRBD2. The germline gives CDR1 MDHEN, CDR2 SYDVKM. Trimming at V came to 10 bases and at J to 5 bases, leaving 11 bases not matched to a gene. The CDR3 has 14 residues. CDR3 DNA: TGTGCCACCCGTAGCGGGATTGTGGGAGATACGCAGTATTTT. Its protein is CATRSGIVGDTQYF.

The genes are TRBV20-1 and TRBJ2-3, with 10 nucleotides matching TRBD2. V gave up 0 bases and J gave up 0 bases; unmatched junction bases: 9. The germline CDR1 and CDR2 sequences are DFQATT and SNEGSKA (reference sequence). CDR3 length: 18 residues. CDR3 amino acids: CSARDPSGRAFSTDTQYF. For the CDR3, the DNA is TGCAGTGCTAGAGACCCCAGCGGGAGGGCCTTTAGCACAGATACGCAGTATTTT.

This clonotype was counted between two and nine times. This chain connects TRBV6-5 to TRBJ2-3; D gene unclear. V lost 4 bases and J 6 bases, leaving 17 bases between the germline ends. The germline CDR1 and CDR2 sequences are MNHEY and SVGAGI. The CDR3 is 15 residues long. The CDR3 coding sequence is TGTGCCAGCAGTTCACCGCTAGTAAAGTCCGATACGCAGTATTTT. The encoded protein is CASSSPLVKSDTQYF.

The J gene is TRBJ2-2, the V gene TRBV5-1, with D perhaps given as TRBD1 or TRBD2 (5 bases each). V gave up 6 bases and J gave up 3 bases, with 15 bases separating them. The CDR3 sequence is 15 residues long. CDR1 and CDR2 (germline): SGHRS, YFSETQ. The CDR3 region has the DNA TGCGCCAGCACTCTCCTGGGGGTTTACACCGGGGAGCTGTTTTTT. Residues: CASTLLGVYTGELFF.

The DNA of the CDR3 is TGTGCCGCCGGGGCAGGGGGGGATCAGCCCCAGCATTTT. This gives the protein CAAGAGGDQPQHF. This chain links TRBV3-1 with TRBJ1-5; 7 nucleotides align to TRBD1. Germline loops: CDR1 LGHDT, CDR2 YNNKEL (reference sequence). This CDR3 region has 13 residues. The junction had 9 bases not matched to a gene; V was cut back by 11 bases and J by 5 bases.

J is TRBJ2-3 and V is TRBV12-3 or TRBV12-4, with a tentative D call TRBD1 (5 bases). This CDR3 comprises 13 residues. The V end was cut by 9 bases, the J end by 2 bases, with 12 bases between. CDR3 DNA: TGTGCCAGTTCCAGGGCTACCACAGATACGCAGTATTTT. Its protein product is CASSRATTDTQYF.

This clonotype was counted a few times. The V gene is TRBV7-3, the J gene TRBJ2-1, with 7 bases fitting TRBD1. The CDR3 runs to 15 residues. Germline lookup yields CDR1 SGHTA and CDR2 FQGTGA. With 7 bases clipped from V and 7 bases from J, the junction kept 13 bases outside the gene matches. CDR3 sequence reads: CASTSDNAGGNEQFF. CDR3 nucleotide sequence: TGTGCCAGCACCTCTGATAACGCAGGGGGTAATGAGCAGTTCTTC.

There are a few counts of this clonotype. The DNA of the CDR3 is TGCGCCAGCAGCCTATGGGGACTCCCTAGCACAGATACGCAGTATTTT. This codes for CASSLWGLPSTDTQYF. J is TRBJ2-3 and V is TRBV5-1; the D gene is possibly TRBD2 (6 bases). V was shortened by 4 bases and J by 0 bases, with 15 bases between the two germline ends. The CDR3 contains 16 residues. Per germline, CDR1 SGHRS and CDR2 YFSETQ.